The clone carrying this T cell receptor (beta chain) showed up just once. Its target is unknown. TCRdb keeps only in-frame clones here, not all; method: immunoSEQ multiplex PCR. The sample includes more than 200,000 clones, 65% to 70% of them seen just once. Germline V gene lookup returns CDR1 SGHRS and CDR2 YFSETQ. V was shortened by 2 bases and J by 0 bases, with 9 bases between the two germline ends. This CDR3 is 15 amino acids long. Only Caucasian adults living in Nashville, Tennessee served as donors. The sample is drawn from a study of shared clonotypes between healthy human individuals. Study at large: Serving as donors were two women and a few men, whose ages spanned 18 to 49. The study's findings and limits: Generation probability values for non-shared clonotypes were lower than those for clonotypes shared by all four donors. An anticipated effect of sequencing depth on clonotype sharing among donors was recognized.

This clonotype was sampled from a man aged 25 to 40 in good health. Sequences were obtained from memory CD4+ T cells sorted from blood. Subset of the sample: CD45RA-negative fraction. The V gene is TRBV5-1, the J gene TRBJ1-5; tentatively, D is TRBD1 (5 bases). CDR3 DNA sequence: TGCGCCAGCAGCTTCCCAGGGTATAGCAATCAGCCCCAGCATTTT. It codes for CASSFPGYSNQPQHF.